These 30 T cell receptor beta chains were all obtained from the same sample, sequenced in a study of cytomegalovirus exposure and HLA in healthy donors (dated by TCRdb to between 2016 and 2019). Library prep was done by the immunoSEQ multiplex PCR assay. A mixture of 60 forward primers for TCR Vbeta segments and 13 reverse primers for TCR Jbeta segments was used in the multiplex PCR. The table comes from immuneACCESS by way of TCRdb, which keeps in-frame sequences with V and J called. Part of the clones is missing from these tables; in studies checked, under half for an unresolved V gene and the rest for unknown reasons. This sample is represented by 130,000 or so clones; around 8.5% of them were singletons. The ten largest make up 5.5% of the sample. Specimen: PBMCs. Every receptor here comes from a man aged 40-49 years in good health and CMV-seronegative.

The chain joins TRBV9 to TRBJ2-2, with 13 bases matching TRBD2. Germline CDR1 and CDR2: SGDLS and YYNGEE. The length of the CDR3 is 17 residues. V shed 4 bases and J 7 bases; nucleotides not matched to a gene: 10. Here the CDR3 reads CASSPLTSGGIIGELFF. The CDR3 DNA reads TGTGCCAGCAGCCCCCTGACTAGCGGGGGGATAATCGGGGAGCTGTTTTTT.

Here the CDR3 reads CASSESYEQYF. CDR3 bases: TGTGCCAGCAGCGAGTCCTACGAGCAGTACTTC. The gene calls are TRBV7-9 and TRBJ2-7; D remains ambiguous. Trimming took off 5 bases at V and 1 base at J, with 3 bases between the two ends. From germline, CDR1 is SEHNR and CDR2 FQNEAQ (reference sequence). The CDR3 is 11 residues long.

J is TRBJ1-5 and V is TRBV6-1; D might be TRBD1 (5 bases). V lost 4 bases and J lost 1, with 8 bases in between. Germline V gene sequence: CDR1 MNHNS, CDR2 SASEGT. The CDR3 is 14 residues long. The CDR3 nucleotides read TGTGCCAGCAGTGGACAGCTAAGCAATCAGCCCCAGCATTTT. It specifies CASSGQLSNQPQHF.

The rearrangement joins TRBV7-2 to TRBJ1-5, with 9 bases that match TRBD1. Germline CDR1 reads SGHTA; CDR2 reads FQGNSA. The CDR3 is made up of 14 amino acids. V was pared by 4 bases and J by 5 bases, with 3 bases of the junction left unmatched. The CDR3 reads CASSSRQGDQPQHF. DNA for the CDR3: TGTGCCAGCAGCTCCCGACAGGGGGATCAGCCCCAGCATTTT.

The chain combines TRBV28 with TRBJ1-2, with 7 bases that match TRBD1. The CDR3 spans 16 residues. The J segment lost 3 bases and the V segment lost 6 bases, leaving 13 bases of the junction unmatched. Per germline, CDR1 MDHEN and CDR2 SYDVKM. CDR3 loop: CASSTRGGDYYYGYTF. The DNA for the CDR3 is TGTGCCAGCAGCACCCGAGGGGGCGATTATTACTATGGCTACACCTTC.

This chain links TRBV7-2 with TRBJ2-3; D not certain. This CDR3 region has 13 residues. Germline loops: CDR1 SGHTA, CDR2 FQGNSA. V was pared by 5 bases and J by 5 bases, with 11 bases between. The CDR3 spells CASSLPSKDTQYF. The CDR3 region has the DNA TGTGCCAGCAGCCTCCCGTCTAAAGATACGCAGTATTTT. Drawing the rest from reference TRBV7-2 and TRBJ2-3, the complete variable domain is GAGVSQSPSNKVTEKGKDVELRCDPISGHTALYWYRQSLGQGLEFLIYFQGNSAPDKSGLPSDRFSAERTGGSVSTLTIQRTQQEDSAVYLCASSLPSKDTQYFGPGTRLTVL.

The genes are TRBV11-3 and TRBJ2-1, with D maybe TRBD1 (8 bases). V was pared by 5 bases and J by 6 bases, with 17 bases between. CDR3 length equals 15 residues. CDR1 SGHNT and CDR2 YENEEA come from the germline V gene. For the CDR3, the DNA is TGTGCCAGCAGCCGAGGACAGGGCGGGGGCAATGAGCAGTTCTTC. The encoded protein is CASSRGQGGGNEQFF.

This clone was observed a handful of times. This sequence joins TRBV5-1 and TRBJ2-1; TRBD2 aligns across 9 bases. With 3 bases clipped from V and 12 bases from J, the junction kept 13 bases outside the gene matches. CDR3 length equals 15 residues. Germline V gene sequence: CDR1 SGHRS, CDR2 YFSETQ. The CDR3 DNA reads as TGCGCCAGCAGCTCGACCGGGACTAGCCCGGGGGGGCAGTTCTTC. It is translated as CASSSTGTSPGGQFF.

This clone was detected ten times or more. This chain uses TRBV9 with TRBJ2-7, with TRBD1 matching 7 bases. V was pared by 3 bases and J by 7 bases, with 4 bases of the junction left unmatched. Germline V CDR1 and CDR2: SGDLS, YYNGEE. The CDR3 contains 12 residues. CDR3 coding DNA: TGTGCCAGCAGCGCAGGGGGTCGAGAGCAGTACTTC. Its translation: CASSAGGREQYF.

The chain uses TRBV29-1 and TRBJ2-3; 8 bases are a match to TRBD1. The CDR3 runs to 16 residues. J gave up 2 bases and V 1 base, and 8 bases lay outside the gene matches. Germline-derived CDR1 and CDR2 are SQVTM and ANQGSEA. The CDR3 DNA reads as TGCAGCGTTGAAGGACACCTCAGGGGGCCCACAGATACGCAGTATTTT. This encodes CSVEGHLRGPTDTQYF.

This chain links TRBV5-6 with TRBJ2-3; D is undetermined. The CDR3 spans 16 residues. Trimming shortened V by 0 bases and J by 3 bases, and 14 bases separated the two germline ends. Germline-derived CDR1 and CDR2 are SGHDT and YYEEEE. The DNA for the CDR3 is TGTGCCAGCAGCTTGGAATCCGGGTCATCAACAGATACGCAGTATTTT. Protein: CASSLESGSSTDTQYF.

This clone was recorded a few times. V gene TRBV29-1 combines with J gene TRBJ1-4; the D gene is possibly TRBD1 (5 bases). CDR3 length: 14 residues. V was cut by 6 bases and J by 8 bases, with 19 bases left in between. Germline loops: CDR1 SQVTM, CDR2 ANQGSEA. The CDR3 region has the DNA TGCAGCGTCGGAAGGCAGGGAAGGGGAGAAAAACTGTTTTTT. The encoded protein is CSVGRQGRGEKLFF.

This clone was detected only a few times. The chain carries TRBV6-5 and TRBJ2-6, with D perhaps matching TRBD1 (6 bases). This CDR3 has 15 amino acids. Germline assignment: CDR1 MNHEY and CDR2 SVGAGI. The ends were cut back, 5 bases at V and 1 base at J, with 9 bases in the middle. The CDR3 sequence: CASSLRGSGANVLTF. CDR3 nucleotide sequence: TGTGCCAGCAGTCTAAGGGGGTCTGGGGCCAACGTCCTGACTTTC.

The rearrangement uses TRBV6-5 and TRBJ2-7, with D possibly TRBD2 on 6 matching bases. Trimming removed 3 bases from V and 6 bases from J, with 12 bases in between. Germline CDR1 reads MNHEY; CDR2 reads SVGAGI. This CDR3 region has 13 residues. The CDR3 DNA reads as TGTGCCAGCAGTTATGGAGGGGTCGGCGAGCAGTACTTC. Residues: CASSYGGVGEQYF.

V gene TRBV30 combines with J gene TRBJ2-7; D might be TRBD1 (5 bases). Trimming stripped 0 bases from V and 1 base from J, with 7 bases between. This CDR3 region has 13 residues. Germline assignment: CDR1 GTSNPN and CDR2 SVGIG (reference sequence). CDR3 amino acids: CAWSVGDSYEQYF. In nucleotides, the CDR3 is TGTGCCTGGAGTGTAGGGGATTCCTACGAGCAGTACTTC.

The table lists this clone with a few counts. This chain links TRBV5-4 with TRBJ2-4; possible D gene TRBD2, 5 bases. Looked up from germline, CDR1 is SGHNT and CDR2 is YYREEE (reference sequence). Deletions cut 3 bases from V and 2 bases from J, with 9 bases between. This CDR3 spans 14 amino acids. The CDR3 reads CASSSGVTKNIQYF. In DNA form, the CDR3 reads TGTGCCAGCAGCTCCGGGGTGACCAAAAACATTCAGTACTTC. The full variable domain, with the rest looked up from reference TRBV5-4 and TRBJ2-4, is ETGVTQSPTHLIKTRGQQVTLRCSSQSGHNTVSWYQQALGQGPQFIFQYYREEENGRGNFPPRFSGLQFPNYSSELNVNALELDDSALYLCASSSGVTKNIQYFGAGTRLSVL.

This CDR3 reads CASSPSSYFSTDTQYF. CDR3 nucleotide sequence: TGTGCCAGCAGCCCCTCCAGTTATTTTAGCACAGATACGCAGTATTTT. The chain recombines TRBV11-2 with TRBJ2-3; D is ambiguous. Germline V gene data show CDR1 as SGHAT and CDR2 as FQNNGV. V lost 5 bases, J lost 0 bases, and 15 bases lay in between. The CDR3 spans 16 residues.

The table lists this clone with a few counts. The chain combines TRBV19 with TRBJ2-4; the match to TRBD1 covers 7 bases. CDR3 length: 17 residues. CDR1 and CDR2 from the germline V gene are LNHDA and SQIVND (reference sequence). The V segment lost 4 bases and the J segment 7 bases; nucleotides outside the gene matches: 16. The CDR3 DNA is TGTGCCAGTAGTACCCTTAGTCGGAGACAGGGATCGAACATTCAGTACTTC. This codes for CASSTLSRRQGSNIQYF.

This clone was seen a handful of times. The gene calls are TRBV5-1 and TRBJ1-1, with D possibly matching TRBD1 (5 bases). This CDR3 comprises 15 residues. CDR1 and CDR2 from the germline V gene are SGHRS and YFSETQ. V was clipped by 5 bases and J by 0 bases, with 14 bases between them. The CDR3 sequence is CASRRPGNMNTEAFF. The CDR3, as DNA: TGCGCCAGCAGGAGGCCAGGGAACATGAACACTGAAGCTTTCTTT.

This clone was recorded a few times. CDR3 sequence: CASSSRQGIQETQYF. The CDR3 bases are TGTGCCAGCAGCTCCAGACAGGGGATTCAAGAGACCCAGTACTTC. The rearrangement uses TRBV7-9 and TRBJ2-5; TRBD1 aligns across 8 bases. Germline V lookup: CDR1 SEHNR, CDR2 FQNEAQ (reference sequence). The V segment lost 4 bases and the J segment 2 bases; nucleotides outside the gene matches: 6. The CDR3 extends over 15 amino acids.

The table lists this clone with a few counts. The CDR3 DNA sequence: TGCAGCGTTGAGAGGACAGCCGACACAGATACGCAGTATTTT. Its translation: CSVERTADTDTQYF. The chain joins TRBV29-1 to TRBJ2-3, with D maybe TRBD1 (6 bases). V was clipped by 3 bases and J by 2 bases, with 12 bases between them. This CDR3 spans 14 amino acids. The germline V gene encodes CDR1 SQVTM and CDR2 ANQGSEA.

As to this clone: The same CDR3 is also encoded by other DNA sequences in this sample. The chain is built from TRBV18 and TRBJ1-5, with D tentatively TRBD1 (5 bases). V was trimmed by 3 bases and J by 4 bases, leaving 10 bases between them. The CDR3 totals 14 residues. CDR1 is KGHSH and CDR2 is LQKENI in the germline V gene. The CDR3 protein is CASSPGQGNQPQHF. The CDR3 DNA reads as TGTGCCAGCTCACCTGGGCAGGGAAATCAGCCCCAGCATTTT.

The table lists this clone with a few counts. The chain joins TRBV6-5 to TRBJ1-2, with 11 bases that match TRBD1. V trimming: 4 bases; J trimming: 7 bases; junction bases outside the gene matches: 8. CDR1 is MNHEY, CDR2 SVGAGI, per germline. The CDR3 runs 15 residues. The CDR3 region has the DNA TGTGCCAGCAGTTGGTCCAGGACAGGGGGCGTTGGCTACACCTTC. It encodes CASSWSRTGGVGYTF.

The chain couples TRBV30 to TRBJ2-7; 12 positions agree with TRBD1. CDR1 GTSNPN and CDR2 SVGIG come from the germline V gene (reference sequence). This CDR3 is built from 15 residues. Trimming at V came to 0 bases and at J to 3 bases, leaving 3 bases not matched to a gene. In nucleotides, the CDR3 is TGTGCCTGGAGTGTGGGACAGGGGGCCCGCTACGAGCAGTACTTC. Its translation: CAWSVGQGARYEQYF.

This clone was observed a few times. V gene TRBV16 combines with J gene TRBJ2-6, with D unclear. Trimming removed 2 bases from V and 2 bases from J, with 7 bases in between. This CDR3 spans 15 amino acids. The germline gives CDR1 KGHSY, CDR2 FQNENV. The CDR3 DNA follows: TGTGCCAGCAGCCAAGACCGGGCTGGGGCCAACGTCCTGACTTTC. Translation: CASSQDRAGANVLTF. Full variable domain (rest looked up from reference TRBV16 and TRBJ2-6): GEEVAQTPKHLVRGEGQKAKLYCAPIKGHSYVFWYQQVLKNEFKFLISFQNENVFDETGMPKERFSAKCLPNSPCSLEIQATKLEDSAVYFCASSQDRAGANVLTFGAGSRLTVL.

This clone was seen a handful of times. The rearrangement joins TRBV4-2 to TRBJ2-2; no clear D. Germline CDR1 is LGHNA and CDR2 is YNFKEQ. Trimming stripped 4 bases from V and 5 bases from J, with 14 bases between. The CDR3 is made up of 15 amino acids. The CDR3 DNA reads TGTGCCAGCAGCCCCCGGAACAGTGGTACCGGGGAGCTGTTTTTT. This sequence encodes CASSPRNSGTGELFF.

The chain couples TRBV19 to TRBJ1-2, with D unresolved. Trimming pared 3 bases from V and 5 bases from J, leaving 13 bases between. CDR3 length equals 14 residues. The germline CDR1 and CDR2 sequences are LNHDA and SQIVND (reference sequence). CDR3 sequence (DNA): TGTGCCAGTAGTATCGGGTGGCGAGAGTATGGCTACACCTTC. Protein product: CASSIGWREYGYTF.

This clone has just a few counts. This chain connects TRBV7-9 to TRBJ1-1; weak D call: TRBD1 (6 bases). Looked up from germline, CDR1 is SEHNR and CDR2 is FQNEAQ (reference sequence). This CDR3 contains 13 residues. V dropped 5 bases and J dropped 3 bases, with 10 bases sitting between them. The CDR3 coding sequence is TGTGCCAGCAGCAACAGGGTCGACACTGAAGCTTTCTTT. Its protein is CASSNRVDTEAFF.

This clone was seen once. This CDR3 is CASSSGTIPYEQYF. The CDR3 nucleotides are TGTGCCAGCAGTAGCGGGACTATCCCCTACGAGCAGTACTTC. V gene TRBV2 combines with J gene TRBJ2-7, with 7 bases matching TRBD2. Germline V lookup: CDR1 SNHLY, CDR2 FYNNEI. V dropped 5 bases and J dropped 2; count of bases not matched to a gene: 6. The CDR3 has 14 amino acids.

CDR3: CASSLGTGYYGYTF. The CDR3 region has the DNA TGTGCCAGCAGCCTCGGGACAGGGTACTATGGCTACACCTTC. The rearrangement uses TRBV2 and TRBJ1-2; 9 bases are a match to TRBD1. After removal of 6 bases from V and 3 bases from J, the junction contained 5 bases not matched to a gene. Germline V gene lookup returns CDR1 SNHLY and CDR2 FYNNEI. The CDR3 runs 14 residues.